The present entry profiles one T cell receptor beta chain with its context. This clonotype was counted at least ten times. Its antigen has not been determined. Per-base qualities were not stored, and no clone one base away is much larger. The sample is drawn from a study of immune heterogeneity within non-small cell lung tumors (dated by TCRdb to 2016 to 2019). Background on the whole study: Histology comprised a handful of squamous cell carcinomas, roughly ten non-squamous carcinomas and 1 tumor not otherwise specified. To look at intratumoral immune heterogeneity, the study ran whole-exome sequencing, RNA-seq and TCR beta repertoire sequencing on several spatially distinct regions taken from every NSCLC tumor. TCR repertoires were analyzed from roughly 60 tumor loci of more than 14 patients, while transcriptome data covered only 40 or so loci from eleven to twelve patients. Binding of neoantigens to the HLA alleles of each patient was predicted with netMHCpan-3.0 for mutant peptides of 8 to 11 amino acids.

A multiplex PCR system amplified the TCR beta CDR3 region, with a first 10-cycle round using 32 V-gene forward and 13 J-gene reverse primers. A QIAGEN Multiplex PCR Kit was used for first-round PCR, and the primer sequences were filed in Chinese patent CN105087789A. Illumina universal primers were attached in a second round of PCR run with the Phusion High-Fidelity PCR Kit. Paired-end sequencing of TCR libraries was carried out on the Illumina HiSeq X Ten platform at a read length of 151 bp. In the paper's pipeline: Cutadapt removed reads without multiplex PCR primers, PEAR merged read pairs, and MiXCR with default settings called CDR3 regions. Shannon entropy measured repertoire diversity, while clonality was calculated as one minus the Shannon entropy divided by the ln of the count of productive unique sequences. Clonotypes at a frequency of at least 0.5% were defined as dominant or high-frequency T-cell clones. Starting from the raw public reads, TCRdb applied fastp trimming at Q25, assembled clones with MiXCR and retained in-frame beta chains. Rows are combined by CDR3 protein, so each entry shows the most common genes and DNA. The V and J calls follow TCRdb's processing rather than the paper's. This sample lists 9,400 or so distinct CDR3 sequences; 31% were detected once. Clones ranked in the top ten supply roughly 12% of the sample.

The TCR template was genomic DNA extracted from bulk tumor tissue, and 600 ng of gDNA was amplified for each sample. During surgery, several biopsies were collected from each primary tumor and placed as far from one another as possible within the tumor mass. Patients in the study cohort, which was described as untreated, were newly diagnosed NSCLC cases going through curative surgery. The samples came from about 16 patients with newly diagnosed non-small cell lung cancer who were having surgery intended to be curative. Resected tumor masses were reviewed by two independent pathologists. Only DNA and RNA samples of high quality went on to sequencing. Findings and caveats that apply to the study as a whole: Identical dominant CDR3B clonotypes recurred across loci within a patient, yet different tumor locations also harbored unique high-frequency clones. For the most part, high-frequency TCR beta clonotypes differed from one individual patient to another. Local tumor mutational burden and local T-cell repertoire clonality had a statistically significant but moderate positive correlation (R about 0.35).

Sequences were obtained from lung tumor tissue. This receptor was taken from a man between 60 and 75 years old with non-small cell lung cancer.

The DNA sequence is given as TGTGCCAGCAGCACCGGACTAGCGCTGAACACCGGGGAGCTGTTTTTT. This encodes CASSTGLALNTGELFF. The sequence is built from TRBV9 and TRBJ2-2; 9 bases in between match TRBD2. The germline V gene encodes CDR1 SGDLS and CDR2 YYNGEE. V loses 4 bases at its end and J loses 1 base; junction bases beyond the gene matches: 5. From the cysteine through the phenylalanine, the CDR3 covers 16 amino acids. Only the CDR3 DNA stays, 48 bases, in frame from base 1. The CDR3 plus the reference TRBV9 and TRBJ2-2 genes for the other parts give the full variable domain: DSGVTQTPKHLITATGQRVTLRCSPRSGDLSVYWYQQSLDQGLQFLIQYYNGEERAKGNILERFSAQQFPDLHSELNLSSLELGDSALYFCASSTGLALNTGELFFGEGSRLTVL.